Listed below are T cell receptor beta chains from one sample, sequenced in a study of regulatory T cells in long-lasting Graves disease. TCRdb independently ran MiXCR on the multiplex PCR reads; one entry per CDR3 protein. The sample includes roughly 500,000 distinct CDR3 sequences, approximately 15% of them seen just once. This sample was also put to use in a study of T cells in Graves' hyperthyroidism and ophthalmopathy.

Sequences were derived from peripheral blood mononuclear cells (PBMCs), sampled at new diagnosis, from a patient treated with antithyroid drugs. The receptors shown here come from a woman between 50 and 59 years old with Graves disease. The CDR3 runs from the conserved cysteine through the conserved F or W. A D gene is named only where the DNA matches it firmly. Only part of the rows carry a size: once, few, many, or a class if the clone is expanded.

V gene,clone size,D gene,J gene,CDR3 length,CDR3 DNA,CDR3 protein
TRBV30,NA,NA,TRBJ1-1,15,TGTGCCTGGATATCTTTTCTAGAGGTCGGCACTGAAGCTTTCTTT,CAWISFLEVGTEAFF
TRBV13,many,TRBD2,TRBJ2-5,18,TGTGCCAGCAGCGTGGGACTAGCGGGAGGGCCCTTCCGGGAGACCCAGTACTTC,CASSVGLAGGPFRETQYF
TRBV19,NA,TRBD2,TRBJ2-3,15,TGTGCCAGTAGTATGGTGGCTAGCGGGAGTGATACGCAGTATTTT,CASSMVASGSDTQYF
TRBV3-1,NA,NA,TRBJ2-7,18,TGTGCCAGCAGCCAAGATGCCAGGGCACTAGATGTTGTCTACGAGCAGTACTTC,CASSQDARALDVVYEQYF
TRBV10-3,few,TRBD2,TRBJ2-4,19,TGTGCCAGCAGTGAACGACTAGCAAACCAGGGCCTAGCCAAAAACATTCAGTACTTC,CASSERLANQGLAKNIQYF
TRBV27,NA,TRBD1,TRBJ1-6,16,TGTGCCAGCAGTTTATACGACGGGACAGGGAACTCACCCCTCCACTTT,CASSLYDGTGNSPLHF
TRBV7-8,many,TRBD1,TRBJ1-5,15,TGTGCCAGCAGCCGACAGGGACAGGTGGATCAGCCCCAGCATTTT,CASSRQGQVDQPQHF
TRBV28,many,TRBD2,TRBJ2-1,19,TGTGCCAGCAGCCCAACAAAGGGGACTAGCGGGATCCTTCTCAATGAGCAGTTCTTC,CASSPTKGTSGILLNEQFF
TRBV19,few,NA,TRBJ1-1,16,TGTGCCAGTAGTATGACTCGAGGTGAGGTGGACACTGAAGCTTTCTTT,CASSMTRGEVDTEAFF
TRBV3-1,NA,TRBD1,TRBJ2-2,15,TGTGCCAGCAGCCTCGGGGACAGGTGGACCGGGGAGCTGTTTTTT,CASSLGDRWTGELFF
TRBV3-1,many,NA,TRBJ2-3,15,TGTGCCAGCAGCTACCAATACCCTAGCACAGATACGCAGTATTTT,CASSYQYPSTDTQYF
TRBV13,few,NA,TRBJ1-4,15,TGTGCCAGCAGCCTAGGACAGTCGACTAATGAAAAACTGTTTTTT,CASSLGQSTNEKLFF
TRBV7-8,many,NA,TRBJ2-1,17,TGTGCCAGCAGTCAAATAGGGGGGGAGCCACTGGTAAATGAGCAGTTCTTC,CASSQIGGEPLVNEQFF
TRBV24-1,NA,TRBD2,TRBJ2-3,16,TGTGCCACCAACAGCGGGAGGGCCCCGTACACAGATACGCAGTATTTT,CATNSGRAPYTDTQYF
TRBV5-1,once,TRBD1,TRBJ2-5,16,TGCGCCAGCAGCTTGCGGGCGACAGGGGGCGCCGAGACCCAGTACTTC,CASSLRATGGAETQYF
TRBV27,many,TRBD1,TRBJ2-7,16,TGTGCCAGCAGTAGAGGGACAGCTCGACTGAGCTACGAGCAGTACTTC,CASSRGTARLSYEQYF
TRBV5-1,many,NA,TRBJ2-1,15,TGCGCCAGCAGCTTGGGACAGCCCCCGTACAATGAGCAGTTCTTC,CASSLGQPPYNEQFF
TRBV6-1,many,NA,TRBJ2-4,15,TGTGCCAGCAGTGAACAGACCGGACCCTTAAACATTCAGTACTTC,CASSEQTGPLNIQYF
TRBV3-1,many,NA,TRBJ2-1,14,TGTGCCAGCAGCCAAGAAAGTAGATACAATGAGCAGTTCTTC,CASSQESRYNEQFF
TRBV5-1,few,NA,TRBJ2-7,16,TGCGCCGGCAGCTTGGGTCGGGGAAGGAAGACCTACGAGCAGTACTTC,CAGSLGRGRKTYEQYF
TRBV5-4,many,NA,TRBJ2-3,13,TGTGCCAGCAGCTTCGTGCCCACAGATACGCAGTATTTT,CASSFVPTDTQYF
TRBV11-2,many,NA,TRBJ2-7,13,TGTGCCAGCAGCTTAGAGAGGATACGCGAGCAGTACTTC,CASSLERIREQYF